These T cell receptor beta chains were read from a single sample in a study of T cell responses to AZD1222 COVID-19 vaccine. Profiled with immunoSEQ multiplex PCR; TCRdb holds only in-frame clones, not every one. The table lists about 83,000 clones, roughly 88% of them singletons. The starting material was peripheral blood, obtained on day 0 of AZD1222 vaccination. These receptors were taken from an adult in good health. CDR3s include the opening cysteine and the closing phenylalanine or tryptophan. The order of the fields is V gene, CDR3 length, CDR3 protein.

TRBV9 | 18 | CASSVGPGAPGTNEKLFF
TRBV18 | 15 | CASCPGTAFTDTQYF
TRBV5-1 | 16 | CASSLGPGSGANVLTF
TRBV21-1 | 13 | CAIRTGRTYEQYF
TRBV28 | 13 | CASSLMPQETQYF
TRBV5-4 | 14 | CASRLAGGADTQYF
TRBV5-5 | 16 | CASSPQGVLGTTEQYF
TRBV4-3 | 15 | CASSQETGDNEKLFF
TRBV29-1 | 14 | CSVEGQGYTDTQYF
TRBV7-2 | 15 | CASSSGGSSYNEQFF
TRBV5-8 | 10 | CASSPSEQYF
TRBV29-1 | 10 | CSVEGVGYTF
TRBV9 | 16 | CASSVAGIWGQETQYF
TRBV7-8 | 18 | CASSLFGVGNTRDTEAFF
TRBV5-5 | 15 | CASSLAGFSGNTIYF
TRBV27 | 14 | CASSLQRGTYGYTF
TRBV5-1 | 13 | CASSTFTSGEQYF
TRBV1 | 15 | CTSSQAGSFTGELFF
TRBV5-1 | 15 | CASSLTGTGDEKLFF
TRBV9 | 14 | CASSAGQPHQPQHF
TRBV5-1 | 14 | CASSLGQGGEKLFF